The T cell receptor beta chain under discussion was sequenced for a study of CD8+CD57+ T cells in acquired aplastic anemia. Genomic DNA acted as the template from which TCR beta VDJ combination and CDR3 sequence profiling were carried out. TCRdb ran MiXCR on the reads and lists one entry per CDR3 protein. The profile shows about 160,000 distinct CDR3 sequences, around 75% of them singletons. Only patients with CD8+CD57+ cell expansion on flow cytometry were chosen for sequencing. The germline V gene has CDR1 SGHVS and CDR2 FNYEAQ. The length of the CDR3 is 15 residues. Sequenced material: sorted CD4+, CD8+, or CD8+CD57+ T cells (not recorded which) from PBMCs. The V call is TRBV7-6, the J call TRBJ2-5; 12 bases agree with TRBD2. The J call may not be correct, given that the DNA end is closer to TRBJ2-1. The receptor was derived from a human donor with aplastic anemia. Written as DNA, the CDR3 is TGTGCCAGCAGCCAAAGCGCTAGCGGGGGGGTCGAGCAGTTCTTC. Its protein product is CASSQSASGGVEQFF.